The T cell receptor (beta chain) described here comes from a study of response to subunit inactivated influenza vaccine. TCRdb analysed the RT-PCR reads with MiXCR anew, one entry per CDR3 protein. The table shows about 780,000 distinct CDR3 sequences, with approximately 17% occurring only once. Sequenced here: PBMCs from blood, sampled 5 days after vaccination. This receptor was taken from a man in his fifties or sixties who received an inactivated influenza vaccine.

CDR3 loop: CATTSTGGNTGELFF. For the CDR3, the DNA is TGTGCCACCACCTCGACAGGGGGGAACACCGGGGAGCTGTTTTTT. The chain employs TRBV24-1 and TRBJ2-2, with 9 positions matching TRBD1. Germline V CDR1 and CDR2: KGHDR, SFDVKD. The CDR3 length is 15 residues. The ends lost 8 bases at V and 1 base at J; junction bases unmatched: 4.